These 28 T cell receptor beta chains were sequenced from one sample in a study of blood T cell repertoires in COVID-19 (dated by TCRdb to 2018 to 2020). Libraries were made using the immunoSEQ multiplex PCR assay. The table was pulled from immuneACCESS by TCRdb, which kept in-frame rearrangements only. Such tables lose some clones; where checked, under half of the loss comes from unresolved V genes, and the rest has no known cause. The sample table lists over 250,000 clones, roughly 90% of them with a count of one. The ten biggest clones cover approximately 1% of the sample. Sequencing used PBMCs or T cells enriched from blood (not recorded which). Receptors originate from a woman between 25 and 40 years old who had recovered from COVID-19.

The chain employs TRBV2 and TRBJ1-4; 12 bases match TRBD1. The CDR3 sequence is 13 residues long. In germline, CDR1 is SNHLY, CDR2 FYNNEI. With 7 bases clipped from V and 7 bases from J, the junction kept 1 base outside the gene matches. The CDR3 here is CASKGQGAEKLFF. The CDR3 nucleotides are TGTGCCAGCAAGGGACAGGGGGCTGAAAAACTGTTTTTT.

The chain uses TRBV28 and TRBJ2-1; D may be TRBD1 (7 bases). Trimming cost V 7 bases and J 7 bases, with 23 bases left between them. The CDR3 runs to 16 residues. CDR1 and CDR2 from the germline V gene are MDHEN and SYDVKM. The CDR3 loop reads CASKVSGVPGGNEQFF. The CDR3 DNA follows: TGTGCCAGCAAAGTATCCGGGGTCCCAGGGGGGAATGAGCAGTTCTTC.

The chain couples TRBV28 to TRBJ1-1, with unresolved D. The length of the CDR3 is 14 residues. The germline gives CDR1 MDHEN, CDR2 SYDVKM. Trimming took off 3 bases at V and 6 bases at J, with 14 bases between the two ends. The CDR3: CASSFGSILAEAFF. The DNA for the CDR3 is TGTGCCAGCAGTTTTGGCAGTATTCTCGCTGAAGCTTTCTTT.

V gene TRBV27 combines with J gene TRBJ1-5, with D uncertain. Germline V gene sequence: CDR1 MNHEY, CDR2 SMNVEV (reference sequence). The CDR3 has 17 amino acids. Between the trimmed V and J ends, which lost 3 bases and 9 bases, there was a span of 24 bases. Here the CDR3 reads CASSLLGSDISFLPQHF. The CDR3 DNA follows: TGTGCCAGCAGTTTGTTGGGCTCTGACATCTCATTTCTGCCCCAGCATTTT.

This rearrangement joins TRBV18 to TRBJ2-7, with 8 bases lining up with TRBD2. The germline V gene has CDR1 KGHSH and CDR2 LQKENI. The CDR3 contains 14 residues. Unmatched junction bases numbered 2, after V lost 4 bases and J lost 0 bases. CDR3 sequence reads: CASSQGLVSYEQYF. The CDR3 nucleotides are TGTGCCAGCTCACAGGGACTAGTCTCCTACGAGCAGTACTTC.

V is TRBV6-5 and J is TRBJ1-3; D perhaps matches TRBD1 (6 bases). The CDR3 sequence is 15 residues long. Trimming removed 6 bases at V and 1 base at J, with 13 bases between. Germline-derived CDR1 and CDR2 are MNHEY and SVGAGI. CDR3: CASRVDRISGNTIYF. The CDR3 DNA sequence: TGTGCCAGCAGAGTAGACAGGATATCTGGAAACACCATATATTTT.

This clone appeared once. This chain joins TRBV5-1 and TRBJ2-3; 8 bases are a match to TRBD2. The CDR3 spans 16 residues. The V and J ends lost 7 bases and 6 bases, in that order; junction bases with no gene match: 16. Germline CDR1 SGHRS, CDR2 YFSETQ. CDR3 DNA: TGCGCCAGCTCTAAACCAGGGACTAGTACGTCGGATACGCAGTATTTT. Translation: CASSKPGTSTSDTQYF.

V usage is TRBV7-8 and J usage is TRBJ2-7; 12 positions match TRBD2. J was trimmed by 3 bases and V by 5 bases; bases with no gene match: 11. The CDR3 consists of 17 residues. CDR1 is SGHVS and CDR2 is FQNEAQ in the germline V gene. The CDR3 protein is CASSPRLAGDQHYEQYF. As DNA, the CDR3 is TGTGCCAGCAGCCCCAGACTAGCGGGAGATCAACACTACGAGCAGTACTTC.

The chain has TRBV3-1 (or the pseudogene TRBV3-2) and TRBJ2-5; TRBD2 is a possible D gene (5 bases). Per germline, CDR1 LGHDT and CDR2 YNNKEL (reference sequence). The CDR3 spans 13 residues. V shed 2 bases and J shed 4 bases, with 8 bases lying between them. DNA for the CDR3: TGTGCCAGCAGCCAACTAGCAATAGAGACCCAGTACTTC. It translates to CASSQLAIETQYF.

The gene calls are TRBV7-9 and TRBJ1-6; a possible D gene is TRBD1 (6 bases). The CDR3 runs to 15 residues. The germline V gene has CDR1 SEHNR and CDR2 FQNEAQ (reference sequence). Trimming removed 1 base at V and 6 bases at J, with 10 bases between. Written as DNA, the CDR3 is TGTGCCAGCAGCTTAGGGGCAGGGGCTAATTCACCCCTCCACTTT. Residues: CASSLGAGANSPLHF.

The J gene is TRBJ1-1, the V gene TRBV18; D may be TRBD1 (5 bases). V lost 1 base to trimming and J lost 1 base, with 13 bases between them. This CDR3 contains 16 residues. Germline CDR1 is KGHSH and CDR2 is LQKENI. CDR3 residues: CASSPRRIRENTEAFF. For the CDR3, the DNA is TGTGCCAGCTCACCACGCAGGATCAGGGAGAACACTGAAGCTTTCTTT.

The chain is built from TRBV7-9 and TRBJ2-1; 7 bases are a match to TRBD2. The CDR3 sequence is 13 residues long. V trimming: 6 bases; J trimming: 2 bases; junction bases outside the gene matches: 1. Germline CDR1 reads SEHNR; CDR2 reads FQNEAQ (reference sequence). The CDR3 reads CASRGLTYNEQFF. CDR3 sequence (DNA): TGTGCCAGCAGGGGACTAACCTACAATGAGCAGTTCTTC.

This chain connects TRBV28 to TRBJ2-7; D possibly corresponds to TRBD1 (6 bases). Trimming pared 3 bases from V and 3 bases from J, leaving 21 bases between. The CDR3 has 17 amino acids. Germline lookup yields CDR1 MDHEN and CDR2 SYDVKM. The CDR3, as DNA: TGTGCCAGCAGTTTGTCTGAACCGGGACACGGTGACTACGAGCAGTACTTC. Its protein product is CASSLSEPGHGDYEQYF.

The rearrangement joins TRBV9 to TRBJ1-1; D remains unclear. The CDR3 contains 13 residues. V gave up 3 bases and J gave up 0 bases, with 6 bases separating them. Germline CDR1 SGDLS, CDR2 YYNGEE. DNA of the CDR3: TGTGCCAGCAGCGGCGGATTGAACACTGAAGCTTTCTTT. It translates to CASSGGLNTEAFF.

The genes are TRBV27 and TRBJ2-7, with D unresolved. V lost 1 base and J lost 1, with 14 bases in between. The CDR3 consists of 16 residues. Germline V gene lookup returns CDR1 MNHEY and CDR2 SMNVEV (reference sequence). CDR3 DNA: TGTGCCAGCAGTTTATTAGGAGTGCCAGCATCCTACGAGCAGTACTTC. This encodes CASSLLGVPASYEQYF.

The gene calls are TRBV5-1 and TRBJ2-7; 7 nucleotides line up with TRBD2. The CDR3 totals 17 residues. Germline CDR1 and CDR2: SGHRS and YFSETQ. Losses at the gene ends were 3 bases for V and 0 bases for J; bases not matched to a gene: 12. In DNA form, the CDR3 reads TGCGCCAGCAGCTGGGCTGGGGGGGTCCTCAGCTCCTACGAGCAGTACTTC. As protein: CASSWAGGVLSSYEQYF.

The V call is TRBV14, the J call TRBJ1-1; a weak D match, TRBD1 (5 bases). The germline V and J ends were trimmed by 4 bases and 5 bases, with 14 bases remaining between them. The CDR3 totals 14 residues. Per the germline V gene, CDR1 is SGHDN and CDR2 is FVKESK. The chain's CDR3 is CASSRRGGGTEAFF. For the CDR3, the DNA is TGTGCCAGCAGCCGACGTGGGGGGGGGACTGAAGCTTTCTTT.

V usage is TRBV27 and J usage is TRBJ2-7; D is possibly TRBD2 (6 bases). The ends were cut back, 3 bases at V and 2 bases at J, with 11 bases in the middle. The CDR3 contains 14 residues. Germline values: CDR1 MNHEY, CDR2 SMNVEV (reference sequence). The CDR3 DNA reads as TGTGCCAGCAGTTTGTTCGGGGGAGCCTACGAGCAGTACTTC. It codes for CASSLFGGAYEQYF.

The chain carries TRBV27 and TRBJ1-1; tentatively, D is TRBD1 (5 bases). The length of the CDR3 is 14 residues. CDR1 and CDR2 (germline): MNHEY, SMNVEV (reference sequence). The V end was cut by 3 bases, the J end by 5 bases, with 13 bases between. The CDR3: CASSLGRGVTEAFF. As DNA, the CDR3 is TGTGCCAGCAGTTTGGGGCGGGGGGTGACTGAAGCTTTCTTT.

The gene calls are TRBV13 and TRBJ2-3, with 8 bases identical to TRBD2. The CDR3 has 13 amino acids. Germline-derived CDR1 and CDR2 are PRHDT and FYEKMQ (reference sequence). V was pared by 8 bases and J by 5 bases, with 6 bases of the junction left unmatched. In DNA, the CDR3 is TGTGCCAGCCAGAGCGGGGGCGGAGATACGCAGTATTTT. This encodes CASQSGGGDTQYF.

The rearrangement links TRBV6-2 or TRBV6-3 to TRBJ1-2; TRBD1 agrees at 10 bases. Germline lookup yields CDR1 MNHEY and CDR2 SVGEGT. The V gene end was trimmed by 6 bases and the J gene end by 8 bases; junction bases not matched to a gene: 12. The CDR3 consists of 15 residues. The CDR3 loop reads CASSIGTGVLKGYTF. CDR3 bases: TGTGCCAGCAGCATTGGGACAGGGGTCCTTAAAGGCTACACCTTC.

This clone was counted only a few times. Other DNA sequences in the same sample also yield this CDR3. The chain uses TRBV18 and TRBJ1-1; D perhaps matches TRBD1 (5 bases). Germline CDR1 and CDR2: KGHSH and LQKENI. CDR3 length: 16 residues. V lost 3 bases, J lost 1 base, and 15 bases lay in between. This CDR3 is CASSPLGGTENTEAFF. The CDR3 DNA sequence: TGTGCCAGCTCACCCCTCGGCGGGACGGAGAACACTGAAGCTTTCTTT.

J is TRBJ2-3 and V is TRBV28; D is perhaps TRBD1 (5 bases). In germline, CDR1 is MDHEN, CDR2 SYDVKM. The CDR3 extends over 16 amino acids. The V end was cut by 4 bases, the J end by 4 bases, with 18 bases between. The CDR3 reads CASSSRKGPRPDTQYF. The CDR3 DNA is TGTGCCAGCAGTTCACGGAAGGGGCCCCGCCCAGATACGCAGTATTTT.

The V call is TRBV27, the J call TRBJ2-1; 13 nucleotides line up with TRBD2. With V trimmed by 5 bases and J by 7 bases, 8 bases remained unmatched. There are 16 residues in the CDR3. Germline-derived CDR1 and CDR2 are MNHEY and SMNVEV (reference sequence). CDR3 coding DNA: TGTGCCAGCAGTCTCTTGACTAGCGGGAGGCCGAATGAGCAGTTCTTC. Its translation is CASSLLTSGRPNEQFF.

This chain joins TRBV7-3 and TRBJ2-3, with TRBD2 matching over 12 bases. The germline CDR1 and CDR2 sequences are SGHTA and FQGTGA. Trimming took 5 bases from V and 2 from J; bases not matched to a gene: 5. The CDR3 loop spans 16 amino acids. CDR3 residues: CASSLGLAGLTDTQYF. CDR3 nucleotides: TGTGCCAGCAGCCTCGGACTAGCGGGACTCACAGATACGCAGTATTTT.

The V call is TRBV5-4, the J call TRBJ2-5; 7 nucleotides line up with TRBD1. The germline V gene encodes CDR1 SGHNT and CDR2 YYREEE (reference sequence). V was pared by 0 bases and J by 4 bases, with 6 bases of the junction left unmatched. The CDR3 totals 15 residues. The CDR3 DNA reads TGTGCCAGCAGCTTGGTCGACAGGGTTAGAGAGACCCAGTACTTC. Its translation: CASSLVDRVRETQYF.

The chain combines TRBV30 with TRBJ2-7; TRBD1 might be the D (6 bases). This CDR3 contains 15 residues. V lost 2 bases to trimming and J lost 6 bases, with 20 bases between them. Germline CDR1 GTSNPN, CDR2 SVGIG (reference sequence). For the CDR3, the DNA is TGTGCCTGGAGTCCTCCAGGGGAGTACCTAGGCGAGCAGTACTTC. Translation: CAWSPPGEYLGEQYF.

In regard to this clone: A read error may account for a junction end that differs from germline. The V and J genes are TRBV5-8 and TRBJ1-2; TRBD1 aligns across 7 bases. The length of the CDR3 is 14 residues. Germline V gives CDR1 SGHTS, CDR2 YDEGEE. In DNA, the CDR3 is TGTGCCAGCAGTTTGGTTCAGACAGGGCTCGGCTACACCTTC. As protein: CASSLVQTGLGYTF.